Listed below are T cell receptor beta chains from one sample, sequenced in a study of T cell repertoires and HLA-DP antigens. Generated by immunoSEQ multiplex PCR, the TCRdb table keeps only in-frame clones and is missing some. The sample yields 55,000 to 80,000 clones, about 80% seen once. No antigen is known for these receptors. Sequenced: CD4+ T cells from PBMCs. These receptors came from a man aged 60-69 years in good health and CMV-seronegative. Each CDR3 is given with its conserved first and last residue. A D gene is named only where the DNA matches it firmly. Expanded clones get a size class; other rows say once, few or many, or leave the size out.

j_call v_call clone_size d_call cdr3_nt cdr3_aa
TRBJ2-1 TRBV14 . TRBD2 TGTGCCAGCAGCCAAGTACTAGCGGGAGGAGGAGAGCAGTTCTTC CASSQVLAGGGEQFF
TRBJ2-1 TRBV5-6 once TRBD2 TGTGCCAGCAGCCCGCTGGGGGAAGCGGGGTTTCGGAATGAGCAGTTCTTC CASSPLGEAGFRNEQFF
TRBJ1-5 TRBV28 many . TGTGCCAGCAGTTCGCTTGACCTTTTTGGCAATCAGCCCCAGCATTTT CASSSLDLFGNQPQHF
TRBJ1-4 TRBV5-1 . . TGCGCCAGCAGCTTGGTATTACAGGGAGGTGAAAAACTGTTTTTT CASSLVLQGGEKLFF
TRBJ2-5 TRBV6-5 once . TGTGCCAGCAGACTCAGTGGGGGCGCCCAAGAGACCCAGTACTTC CASRLSGGAQETQYF
TRBJ1-3 TRBV6-5 . . TGTGCCAGCAGTTACTCAGGGAACACCATATATTTT CASSYSGNTIYF
TRBJ1-6 TRBV6-1 medium-sized TRBD1 TGTGCCAGCAAAGGACAGGGGGCCTCACCCCTCCACTTT CASKGQGASPLHF
TRBJ1-1 TRBV5-6 . TRBD1 TGTGCCAGCAGCCATGCCGCCGGACAGGGTGGGACTGAAGCTTTCTTT CASSHAAGQGGTEAFF
TRBJ2-6 TRBV6-1 . . TGTGCCAGCAGTGAAGTTAGGGCCTCTGGGGCCAACGTCCTGACTTTC CASSEVRASGANVLTF
TRBJ1-3 TRBV2 . . TGTGCCAGCAGCGGACGCATCTCTGGAAACACCATATATTTT CASSGRISGNTIYF
TRBJ1-5 TRBV6-5 . . TGTGCCAGCAGTTCCGGGACACCCCTCAATCAGCCCCAGCATTTT CASSSGTPLNQPQHF
TRBJ1-6 TRBV19 . TRBD1 TGTGCCAGTAGTGGTGCCGACAGGGGATGGGCACCCCTCCACTTT CASSGADRGWAPLHF
TRBJ2-2 TRBV9 . . TGTGCCAGCAGCGCGACCCCGGACAGCTTAACCGGGGAGCTGTTTTTT CASSATPDSLTGELFF
TRBJ2-2 TRBV4-2 . TRBD2 TGTGCCAGCAGCCAAGACGTAGCGGGGAACACCGGGGAGCTGTTTTTT CASSQDVAGNTGELFF
TRBJ1-5 TRBV28 few TRBD1 TGTGCCAGCAGACCGACAGGGGATCAGCCCCAGCATTTT CASRPTGDQPQHF
TRBJ2-7 TRBV19 . . TGTGCCAATCAGGGGGAGGCCTGCTCCTACGAGCAGTACTTC CANQGEACSYEQYF
TRBJ2-2 TRBV9 . . TGTGCCAGCAGCCCCCGAACATCCACCGGGGAGCTGTTTTTT CASSPRTSTGELFF
TRBJ1-6 TRBV18 once . TGTGCCAGCTCACCTTCACCGACGGCGAATAATTCACCCCTCCACTTT CASSPSPTANNSPLHF
TRBJ2-3 TRBV14 few . TGTGCCAGCAGCCAACGGGGGGCAGGGGGCTTGGGAGATACGCAGTATTTT CASSQRGAGGLGDTQYF
TRBJ1-3 TRBV12-5 . . TGTGCTAGTGGCGAGCTTAACACCATATATTTT CASGELNTIYF
TRBJ2-1 TRBV30 . . TGTGCCTGGAGTGTACGGGGGTCCTACAATGAGCAGTTCTTC CAWSVRGSYNEQFF
TRBJ2-5 TRBV19 . . TGTGCCAGTACCGCTACCGACTCCCGGACCCAGTACTTC CASTATDSRTQYF
TRBJ2-1 TRBV30 few TRBD2 TGTGCCTGGAGTCAAGCGGGGGGAGTTCCCTACAATGAGCAGTTCTTC CAWSQAGGVPYNEQFF
TRBJ2-5 TRBV5-4 . TRBD2 TGTGCCAGCAGCCCTCAGAGCGGGAGCAGGGAGACCCAGTACTTC CASSPQSGSRETQYF
TRBJ1-1 TRBV25-1 once . TGTGCCAGCAGTGTATCTGGACCGGTCACTAAAGCTTTCTTT CASSVSGPVTKAFF
TRBJ1-1 TRBV27 . TRBD1 TGTGCCAGCAGTTCACAGGCTGACAGGGGGCAATTTGCTGACACTGAAGCTTTCTTT CASSSQADRGQFADTEAFF
TRBJ2-4 TRBV30 . . TGTGCCTGGAGTGTAGGGGGATCTGGGGCCAAAAACATTCAGTACTTC CAWSVGGSGAKNIQYF